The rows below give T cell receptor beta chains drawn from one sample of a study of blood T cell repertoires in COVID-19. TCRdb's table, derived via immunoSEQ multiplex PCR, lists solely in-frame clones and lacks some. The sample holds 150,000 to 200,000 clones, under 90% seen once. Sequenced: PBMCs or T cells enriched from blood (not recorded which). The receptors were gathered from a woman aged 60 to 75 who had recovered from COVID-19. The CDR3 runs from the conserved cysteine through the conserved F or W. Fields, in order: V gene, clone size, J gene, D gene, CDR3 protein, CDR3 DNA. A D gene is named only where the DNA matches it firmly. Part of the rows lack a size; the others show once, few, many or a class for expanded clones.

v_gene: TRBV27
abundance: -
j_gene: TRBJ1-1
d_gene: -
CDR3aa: CASSPLQGNTEAFF
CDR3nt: TGTGCCAGCAGTCCTCTTCAGGGGAACACTGAAGCTTTCTTT

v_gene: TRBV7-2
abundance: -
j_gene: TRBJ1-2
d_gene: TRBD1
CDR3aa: CASSSQTGPYGYTF
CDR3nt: TGTGCCAGCAGCTCACAGACAGGGCCCTATGGCTACACCTTC

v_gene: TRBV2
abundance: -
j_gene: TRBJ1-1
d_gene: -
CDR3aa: CASSEASGVVSTEAFF
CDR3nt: TGTGCCAGCAGTGAAGCCAGCGGGGTGGTAAGCACTGAAGCTTTCTTT

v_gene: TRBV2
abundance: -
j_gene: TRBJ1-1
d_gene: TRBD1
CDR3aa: CASRSRGRIDTEAFF
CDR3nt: TGTGCCAGCAGATCGAGGGGGCGAATAGACACTGAAGCTTTCTTT

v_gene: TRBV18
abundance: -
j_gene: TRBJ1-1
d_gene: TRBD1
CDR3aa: CASARQGMNTEAFF
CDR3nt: TGTGCCAGCGCCAGACAGGGGATGAACACTGAAGCTTTCTTT

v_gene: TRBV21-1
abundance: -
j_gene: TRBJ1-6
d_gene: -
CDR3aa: CASSKALRRPVDNSPLHF
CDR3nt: TGTGCCAGCAGCAAAGCGCTTAGGAGACCCGTCGATAATTCACCCCTCCACTTT

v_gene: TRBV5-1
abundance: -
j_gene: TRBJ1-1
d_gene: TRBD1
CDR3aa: CASSDTGADTEAFF
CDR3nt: TGCGCCAGCAGCGACACAGGGGCGGACACTGAAGCTTTCTTT

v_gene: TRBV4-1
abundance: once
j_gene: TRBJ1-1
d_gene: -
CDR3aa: CASSLGGGYTEAFF
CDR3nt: TGCGCCAGCAGCCTCGGGGGGGGGTACACTGAAGCTTTCTTT

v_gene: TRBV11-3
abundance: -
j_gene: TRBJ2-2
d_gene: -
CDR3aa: CASSSTRSGELFF
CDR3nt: TGTGCCAGCAGCTCGACTAGGTCCGGGGAGCTGTTTTTT

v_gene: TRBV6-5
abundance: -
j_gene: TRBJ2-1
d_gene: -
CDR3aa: CASSPPGRGVNEQFF
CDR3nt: TGTGCCAGCAGTCCCCCTGGCAGGGGTGTCAATGAGCAGTTCTTC

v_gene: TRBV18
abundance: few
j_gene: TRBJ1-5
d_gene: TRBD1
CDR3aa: CASSDRDQPQHF
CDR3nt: TGTGCCAGCTCCGACAGGGATCAGCCCCAGCATTTT

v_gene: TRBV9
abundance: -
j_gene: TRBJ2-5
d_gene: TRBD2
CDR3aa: CASSRTSGGPYQETQYF
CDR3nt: TGTGCCAGCAGCCGGACTAGCGGGGGCCCGTACCAAGAGACCCAGTACTTC

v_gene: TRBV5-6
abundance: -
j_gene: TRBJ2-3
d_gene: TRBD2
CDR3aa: CASDSGGSTDTQYF
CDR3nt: TGTGCCAGTGACAGCGGGGGTAGCACAGATACGCAGTATTTT

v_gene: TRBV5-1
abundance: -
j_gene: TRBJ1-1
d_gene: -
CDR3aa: CASSLAAGKNTEAFF
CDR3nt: TGCGCCAGCAGCTTGGCGGCAGGAAAAAACACTGAAGCTTTCTTT

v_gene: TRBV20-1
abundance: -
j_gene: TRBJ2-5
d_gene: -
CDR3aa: CSASSLADFQETQYF
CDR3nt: TGCAGTGCTAGTAGCTTAGCGGACTTCCAAGAGACCCAGTACTTC

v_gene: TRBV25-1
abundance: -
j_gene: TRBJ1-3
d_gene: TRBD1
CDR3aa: CASSGTVGTDTIYF
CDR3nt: TGTGCCAGCAGTGGAACCGTCGGGACAGACACCATATATTTT